The 29 T cell receptor beta chains in this list originate from one sample, sequenced in a study of response to subunit inactivated influenza vaccine. TCRdb reanalysed the RT-PCR reads using MiXCR and keeps one entry per CDR3 protein. The table includes about 610,000 distinct CDR3 sequences, 14% detected once. Specimen: PBMCs from blood, collected roughly 13 days after vaccination. All receptors derive from a man aged 50 or older who received an inactivated influenza vaccine.

In this sample, this clonotype turned up a few times. This sequence joins TRBV29-1 and TRBJ2-3; D remains unclear. Germline assignment: CDR1 SQVTM and CDR2 ANQGSEA. This CDR3 contains 12 residues. V shed 3 bases and J shed 4 bases, with 8 bases lying between them. Written as DNA, the CDR3 is TGCAGCGTTGATCCTGGGCCAGATACGCAGTATTTT. Encoded protein: CSVDPGPDTQYF.

CDR3 region: CASSLDFRHPNYEQYF. The CDR3 region has the DNA TGTGCCAGCAGCTTAGATTTCCGTCACCCGAACTACGAGCAGTACTTC. The chain employs TRBV11-2 and TRBJ2-7; D is undetermined. Trimming removed 0 bases from V and 3 bases from J, with 15 bases in between. Germline loops: CDR1 SGHAT, CDR2 FQNNGV. The CDR3 extends over 16 amino acids.

Ten or more counts support this clonotype. The V gene is TRBV28, the J gene TRBJ2-5; 7 nucleotides align to TRBD2. CDR3 length: 13 residues. The germline gives CDR1 MDHEN, CDR2 SYDVKM. The ends lost 2 bases at V and 4 bases at J; junction bases unmatched: 1. In DNA form, the CDR3 reads TGTGCCAGCAGTTTAAGCGGGATAGAGACCCAGTACTTC. It translates to CASSLSGIETQYF.

This clonotype was recorded a few times. This chain connects TRBV6-6 to TRBJ2-5; D tentatively fits TRBD1 or TRBD2 (5 bases each). The germline V and J ends were trimmed by 6 bases and 5 bases, with 10 bases remaining between them. Germline V lookup: CDR1 MNHNY, CDR2 SVGAGI (reference sequence). The CDR3 is made up of 12 amino acids. The CDR3 DNA reads as TGTGCCAGCAGGGGGGTAGGGGAGACCCAGTACTTC. Translating gives CASRGVGETQYF.

This clonotype occurred a few times. The chain employs TRBV12-3 or TRBV12-4 and TRBJ1-2; D remains unclear. The CDR3 is 13 amino acids. Trimming cost V 4 bases and J 7 bases, with 13 bases left between them. The CDR3 loop reads CASSSVSYGGYTF. In nucleotides, the CDR3 is TGTGCCAGCAGTTCCGTCTCGTATGGTGGCTACACCTTC.

The chain employs TRBV10-2 and TRBJ2-7; TRBD1 might be the D (8 bases). The V and J ends lost 7 bases and 3 bases respectively, with 16 bases between them. This CDR3 spans 14 amino acids. Germline V gene lookup returns CDR1 WSHSY and CDR2 SAAADI. The CDR3 protein is CASTPTGDYYEQYF. In nucleotides, the CDR3 is TGCGCCAGCACTCCGACAGGGGACTACTACGAGCAGTACTTC.

The chain recombines TRBV7-2 with TRBJ1-2; 12 nucleotides agree with TRBD1. The germline V gene has CDR1 SGHTA and CDR2 FQGNSA. With V trimmed by 1 base and J by 6 bases, 3 bases remained unmatched. The CDR3 extends over 15 amino acids. The CDR3 coding sequence is TGTGCCAGCAGCTTAGGGGACAGGGGGCAGGATGGCTACACCTTC. It specifies CASSLGDRGQDGYTF. Based on the CDR3 plus reference TRBV7-2 and TRBJ1-2, the full variable domain is GAGVSQSPSNKVTEKGKDVELRCDPISGHTALYWYRQSLGQGLEFLIYFQGNSAPDKSGLPSDRFSAERTGGSVSTLTIQRTQQEDSAVYLCASSLGDRGQDGYTFGSGTRLTVV.

This clonotype was seen ten or more times. The V call is TRBV4-3, the J call TRBJ2-1; TRBD1 aligns across 7 bases. CDR1 and CDR2 (germline): LGHNA, YSLEER. This CDR3 spans 17 amino acids. Losses at the gene ends were 1 base for V and 12 bases for J; bases not matched to a gene: 18. CDR3 sequence (DNA): TGCGCCAGCAGCCAAGGGTTTACAGGGGCGCAAGGATCGGGGCAGTTCTTC. Translating gives CASSQGFTGAQGSGQFF.

V gene TRBV6-2 or TRBV6-3 combines with J gene TRBJ2-7, with 11 bases aligning to TRBD2. With 2 bases clipped from V and 2 bases from J, the junction kept 14 bases outside the gene matches. Germline V gene data show CDR1 as MNHEY and CDR2 as SVGEGT. CDR3 length: 19 residues. The CDR3, as DNA: TGTGCCAGCAGTTACGACCCCCTAGCGGGAGGACGGAAAGCCTACGAGCAGTACTTC. Protein product: CASSYDPLAGGRKAYEQYF.

This clonotype was seen only a few times. CDR3 coding DNA: TGTGCCAGCAGTTTAGACGGTCACTATGGCTACACCTTC. Protein product: CASSLDGHYGYTF. This chain joins TRBV27 and TRBJ1-2; D call uncertain. This CDR3 is 13 amino acids long. From germline, CDR1 is MNHEY and CDR2 SMNVEV (reference sequence). Trimming removed 2 bases at V and 3 bases at J, with 7 bases between.

The genes are TRBV28 and TRBJ2-5, with a possible D match to TRBD2 (6 bases). Germline V gene sequence: CDR1 MDHEN, CDR2 SYDVKM. V was cut by 3 bases and J by 5 bases, with 16 bases left in between. This CDR3 spans 15 amino acids. For the CDR3, the DNA is TGTGCCAGCAGTTTGGGGGGAGTACTGCGGGAGACCCAGTACTTC. Translating gives CASSLGGVLRETQYF. The full variable domain, rest sourced from reference TRBV28 and TRBJ2-5, is DVKVTQSSRYLVKRTGEKVFLECVQDMDHENMFWYRQDPGLGLRLIYFSYDVKMKEKGDIPEGYSVSREKKERFSLILESASTNQTSMYLCASSLGGVLRETQYFGPGTRLLVL.

This clonotype was seen many times. The chain has TRBV11-2 and TRBJ2-2, with 9 bases fitting TRBD1. Germline-derived CDR1 and CDR2 are SGHAT and FQNNGV. Trimming removed 5 bases from V and 8 bases from J; junction bases left unmatched: 12. CDR3 length: 16 amino acids. The CDR3 loop reads CASSLLPGQGGGELFF. CDR3 DNA: TGTGCCAGCAGCCTCCTTCCGGGACAGGGTGGTGGGGAGCTGTTTTTT.

V and J are TRBV6-1 and TRBJ2-3; TRBD1 is a possible D gene (7 bases). Per germline, CDR1 MNHNS and CDR2 SASEGT. The CDR3 runs to 18 residues. Trimming stripped 6 bases from V and 0 bases from J, with 22 bases between. CDR3 in amino acids: CASRERQGLLTSTDTQYF. CDR3 DNA: TGTGCCAGCAGGGAAAGACAGGGACTTCTCACTAGCACAGATACGCAGTATTTT.

This clonotype was counted a few times. This chain uses TRBV20-1 with TRBJ1-5; D remains unclear. V shed 0 bases and J shed 3 bases, with 18 bases lying between them. The CDR3 totals 17 residues. Germline V gene sequence: CDR1 DFQATT, CDR2 SNEGSKA (reference sequence). CDR3 in amino acids: CSARDFGQEGINQPQHF. CDR3 bases: TGCAGTGCTAGAGATTTCGGGCAGGAGGGAATCAATCAGCCCCAGCATTTT.

V and J are TRBV6-5 and TRBJ2-5; D may match TRBD1 or TRBD2 (5 bases each). Trimming took off 2 bases at V and 4 bases at J, with 11 bases between the two ends. The CDR3 spans 14 residues. Germline V lookup: CDR1 MNHEY, CDR2 SVGAGI. CDR3 protein: CASSYAGAGETQYF. The CDR3 DNA sequence: TGTGCCAGCAGTTACGCCGGGGCGGGAGAGACCCAGTACTTC.

This clonotype was seen only a few times. The chain links TRBV7-2 to TRBJ2-3; D is ambiguous. CDR1 and CDR2 (germline): SGHTA, FQGNSA. The germline V and J ends were trimmed by 3 bases and 0 bases, with 16 bases remaining between them. CDR3 length equals 17 residues. CDR3 DNA: TGTGCCAGCAGCTTTAGACCTGCCGGGTCTAGCACAGATACGCAGTATTTT. Protein product: CASSFRPAGSSTDTQYF.

This clonotype was detected a few times. The chain carries TRBV7-2 and TRBJ1-6; 9 nucleotides agree with TRBD1. The junction had 6 bases not matched to a gene; V was cut back by 4 bases and J by 8 bases. The germline gives CDR1 SGHTA, CDR2 FQGNSA. The CDR3 is made up of 15 amino acids. The CDR3 coding sequence is TGTGCCAGCAGCTCGATCGGACAGGGGTATTCACCCCTCCACTTT. Translated: CASSSIGQGYSPLHF.

The J gene is TRBJ2-5, the V gene TRBV7-9; 8 nucleotides agree with TRBD2. The CDR3 totals 16 residues. From germline, CDR1 is SEHNR and CDR2 FQNEAQ (reference sequence). V lost 2 bases to trimming and J lost 4 bases; unmatched junction nucleotides: 9. CDR3 sequence reads: CASSLRWERETETQYF. The DNA for the CDR3 is TGTGCCAGCAGCTTAAGGTGGGAGCGGGAGACAGAGACCCAGTACTTC.

The chain carries TRBV20-1 and TRBJ2-7; D is undetermined. Trimming shortened V by 0 bases and J by 0 bases, and 12 bases separated the two germline ends. Per germline, CDR1 DFQATT and CDR2 SNEGSKA (reference sequence). The CDR3 is 15 residues long. The CDR3: CSARDVSRNSYEQYF. CDR3 bases: TGCAGTGCTAGAGATGTGAGCAGGAACTCCTACGAGCAGTACTTC.

A few counts support this clonotype. The V gene is TRBV4-1, the J gene TRBJ2-7; 8 positions match TRBD1. This CDR3 has 14 residues. V dropped 3 bases and J dropped 6; count of bases not matched to a gene: 7. Germline lookup yields CDR1 MGHRA and CDR2 YSYEKL. The CDR3 DNA follows: TGCGCCAGCAGCCATAGGACAGGGTTCCGCGAGCAGTACTTC. The encoded protein is CASSHRTGFREQYF.

This clonotype was found a few times. This chain connects TRBV4-3 to TRBJ2-1; weak D call: TRBD1 (5 bases). Germline-derived CDR1 and CDR2 are LGHNA and YSLEER. CDR3 length: 16 amino acids. Trimming stripped 0 bases from V and 0 bases from J, with 9 bases between. The CDR3: CASSQDQGSSYNEQFF. The CDR3 nucleotides read TGCGCCAGCAGCCAAGATCAGGGAAGCTCCTACAATGAGCAGTTCTTC.

This clonotype has only a few counts. The chain uses TRBV20-1 and TRBJ1-2; possibly TRBD1 for D (6 bases). V lost 3 bases and J lost 7, with 18 bases in between. Germline V CDR1 and CDR2: DFQATT, SNEGSKA (reference sequence). This CDR3 spans 14 amino acids. Here the CDR3 DNA reads TGCAGTGCTAGCGAACAGGGTCGAAAGCGTGGCTACACCTTC. Its protein is CSASEQGRKRGYTF.

The gene calls are TRBV7-2 and TRBJ2-7; TRBD2 matches 16 bases. Germline loops: CDR1 SGHTA, CDR2 FQGNSA. The CDR3 spans 17 residues. The V segment lost 0 bases and the J segment 4 bases; nucleotides outside the gene matches: 3. CDR3 region: CASSLAPGLAGGYEQYF. The CDR3 DNA follows: TGTGCCAGCAGCTTAGCGCCGGGACTAGCGGGGGGGTACGAGCAGTACTTC.

The gene calls are TRBV15 and TRBJ2-1, with 7 nucleotides matching TRBD2. The germline gives CDR1 LNHNV, CDR2 YYDKDF (reference sequence). The CDR3 consists of 16 residues. V lost 0 bases to trimming and J lost 4 bases; unmatched junction nucleotides: 6. The chain's CDR3 is CATSREGLAAYNEQFF. The CDR3 DNA reads TGTGCCACCAGCAGAGAAGGGCTAGCGGCTTACAATGAGCAGTTCTTC.

The genes are TRBV12-3 or TRBV12-4 and TRBJ2-5, with D perhaps matching TRBD2 (5 bases). This CDR3 region has 15 residues. Deletions cut 1 base from V and 1 base from J, with 10 bases between. This CDR3 reads CASSLDGGFQETQYF. In DNA, the CDR3 is TGTGCCAGCAGTTTAGACGGCGGGTTCCAAGAGACCCAGTACTTC.

This clonotype was found a few times. The chain couples TRBV14 to TRBJ2-5; D unclear. V gave up 0 bases and J gave up 1 base, with 9 bases separating them. The CDR3 is 15 amino acids. Per germline, CDR1 SGHDN and CDR2 FVKESK. This CDR3 reads CASSQDPRAQETQYF. CDR3 DNA: TGTGCCAGCAGCCAAGATCCCAGAGCCCAAGAGACCCAGTACTTC.

This clonotype was observed many times. At one boundary the junction diverges from the germline segment, which might be a read error. The chain carries TRBV28 and TRBJ2-1; D is undetermined. The germline V gene has CDR1 MDHEN and CDR2 SYDVKM. The CDR3 runs to 10 residues. The CDR3 region has the DNA TGCGCCAGCAGCCTTAATGAGCAGTTCTTC. It translates to CASSLNEQFF.

This chain links TRBV10-3 with TRBJ1-2; 7 positions match TRBD1. V shed 0 bases, J shed 4 bases, and the junction held 5 bases outside the gene matches. Germline CDR1 and CDR2: ENHRY and SYGVKD. The CDR3 extends over 15 amino acids. CDR3 nucleotide sequence: TGTGCCATCAGTGAGTCAGGGGGCGCCGGCTATGGCTACACCTTC. Amino acid sequence: CAISESGGAGYGYTF.

The rearrangement uses TRBV3-1 and TRBJ1-5; D is unresolved. Trimming left V 0 bases short and J 6 bases short, with 6 bases between. Germline CDR1 reads LGHDT; CDR2 reads YNNKEL (reference sequence). The CDR3 runs to 13 residues. CDR3 bases: TGTGCCAGCAGCCAAGAGGGTTTTCAGCCCCAGCATTTT. It codes for CASSQEGFQPQHF.